The 9 T cell receptor beta chains reported below all come from one sample, sequenced in a study of T cells in Graves' hyperthyroidism and ophthalmopathy. Amplification targeted TCR beta CDR3 regions from RNA transcripts. Using the HTBI primer set, a first-round RT-PCR was run on the TCR CDR3. TCRdb fed the multiplex PCR reads into MiXCR, producing one record per CDR3 protein. The sample lists about 640,000 distinct CDR3 sequences; around 21% were seen once. The sequenced sample consisted of blood. All receptors come from a man aged 30-40 years with Graves' ophthalmopathy.

This clonotype came up a few times. CDR3: CASSPRQGAITEAFF. For the CDR3, the DNA is TGTGCCAGCTCACCCCGACAGGGGGCGATCACTGAAGCTTTCTTT. The chain links TRBV18 to TRBJ1-1; 10 bases agree with TRBD1. V dropped 3 bases and J dropped 4; count of bases not matched to a gene: 5. The CDR3 has 15 amino acids. CDR1 is KGHSH and CDR2 is LQKENI in the germline V gene.

Many counts were recorded for this clonotype. The chain combines TRBV5-1 with TRBJ2-3; D remains unclear. CDR1 SGHRS and CDR2 YFSETQ come from the germline V gene. The CDR3 spans 13 residues. The V end lost 4 bases, the J end lost 6 bases, and 12 bases lay between the germline ends. In DNA form, the CDR3 reads TGCGCCAGCAGCCGACCTCCGGAGGATACGCAGTATTTT. This codes for CASSRPPEDTQYF.

This clonotype was recorded at least ten times. The chain employs TRBV27 and TRBJ1-1; tentatively, D is TRBD1 (5 bases). The CDR3 contains 20 residues. Germline V CDR1 and CDR2: MNHEY, SMNVEV (reference sequence). The V end lost 7 bases, the J end lost 3 bases, and 33 bases lay between the germline ends. The CDR3 nucleotides read TGTGCCAGCACACGTCGAGGTGTGAGAGTACAAGAGGGGCTAGACACTGAAGCTTTCTTT. Translating gives CASTRRGVRVQEGLDTEAFF.

The rearrangement links TRBV12-3 or TRBV12-4 to TRBJ1-3; TRBD1 aligns across 9 bases. Germline trimming cut 5 bases from V and 4 bases from J; bases unmatched to any gene: 9. The CDR3 covers 16 residues. The CDR3 bases are TGTGCCAGCAGTCCCGGGACAGGGATGAGCGGAAACACCATATATTTT. Translated, it gives CASSPGTGMSGNTIYF.

This clonotype was seen many times. The J gene is TRBJ2-1, the V gene TRBV7-2; maybe TRBD2 (6 bases). CDR1 and CDR2 (germline): SGHTA, FQGNSA. V was shortened by 1 base and J by 1 base, with 17 bases between the two germline ends. This CDR3 spans 18 amino acids. The CDR3 loop reads CASSLGELAYGSYNEQFF. CDR3 in DNA: TGTGCCAGCAGCTTAGGCGAACTAGCCTACGGATCCTACAATGAGCAGTTCTTC.

This clonotype was detected a few times. J is TRBJ2-7 and V is TRBV27, with 9 bases fitting TRBD1. Germline CDR1 and CDR2: MNHEY and SMNVEV (reference sequence). The CDR3 has 18 amino acids. V was clipped by 8 bases and J by 0 bases; unmatched bases: 17. In DNA form, the CDR3 reads TGTGCCAGCCCGTTCCTGGACAGGGGTAAGAGAAGCTCCTACGAGCAGTACTTC. Protein sequence: CASPFLDRGKRSSYEQYF.

This clonotype has ten or more counts. This chain connects TRBV9 to TRBJ2-3; 8 bases agree with TRBD2. The CDR3 is 15 amino acids. V shed 3 bases and J 0 bases; nucleotides not matched to a gene: 3. Germline CDR1 is SGDLS and CDR2 is YYNGEE. The CDR3 DNA is TGTGCCAGCAGCGGAACTAGCGGTAGCACAGATACGCAGTATTTT. Encoded protein: CASSGTSGSTDTQYF.

The V call is TRBV6-2 or TRBV6-3, the J call TRBJ2-1; 7 bases match TRBD2. After removal of 4 bases from V and 0 bases from J, the junction contained 6 bases not matched to a gene. This CDR3 contains 16 residues. Germline values: CDR1 MNHEY, CDR2 SVGEGT. CDR3 sequence (DNA): TGTGCCAGCAGTTCGGGCGGGAGTATCTCCTACAATGAGCAGTTCTTC. This encodes CASSSGGSISYNEQFF.

This clonotype was observed at least ten times. V is TRBV28 and J is TRBJ1-1; D is undetermined. This CDR3 has 11 residues. With 5 bases removed from V and 8 bases from J, the gap between germline ends came to 9 bases. Germline values: CDR1 MDHEN, CDR2 SYDVKM. The CDR3 DNA reads TGTGCCAGCAGTATGATAGGGGAAGCTTTCTTT. Translation: CASSMIGEAFF.